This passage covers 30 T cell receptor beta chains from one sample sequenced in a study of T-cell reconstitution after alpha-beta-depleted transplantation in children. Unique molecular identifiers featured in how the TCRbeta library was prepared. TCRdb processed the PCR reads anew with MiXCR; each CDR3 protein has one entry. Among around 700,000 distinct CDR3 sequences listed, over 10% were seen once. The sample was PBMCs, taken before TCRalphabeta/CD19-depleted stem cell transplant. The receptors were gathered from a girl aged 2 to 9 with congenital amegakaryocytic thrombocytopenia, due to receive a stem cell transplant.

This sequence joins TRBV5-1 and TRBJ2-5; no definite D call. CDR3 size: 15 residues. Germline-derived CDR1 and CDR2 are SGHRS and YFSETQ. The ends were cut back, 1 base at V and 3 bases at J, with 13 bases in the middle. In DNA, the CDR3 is TGCGCCAGCAGCTTGTCTCCCCCGACAAAAGAGACCCAGTACTTC. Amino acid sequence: CASSLSPPTKETQYF.

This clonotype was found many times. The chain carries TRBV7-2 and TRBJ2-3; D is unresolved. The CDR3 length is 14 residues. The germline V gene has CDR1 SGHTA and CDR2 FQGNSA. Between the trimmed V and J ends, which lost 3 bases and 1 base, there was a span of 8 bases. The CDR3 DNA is TGTGCCAGCAGCTTGAGGACGGGCACAGATACGCAGTATTTT. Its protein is CASSLRTGTDTQYF.

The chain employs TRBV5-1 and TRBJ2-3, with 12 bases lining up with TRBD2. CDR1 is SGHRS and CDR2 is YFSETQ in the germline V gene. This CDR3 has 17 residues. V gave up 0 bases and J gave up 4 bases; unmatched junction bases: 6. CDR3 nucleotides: TGCGCCAGCAGCTTGGCCCTAGCGGGAGGGCCCCCAGATACGCAGTATTTT. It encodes CASSLALAGGPPDTQYF. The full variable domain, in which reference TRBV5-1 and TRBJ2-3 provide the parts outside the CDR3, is KAGVTQTPRYLIKTRGQQVTLSCSPISGHRSVSWYQQTPGQGLQFLFEYFSETQRNKGNFPGRFSGRQFSNSRSEMNVSTLELGDSALYLCASSLALAGGPPDTQYFGPGTRLTVL.

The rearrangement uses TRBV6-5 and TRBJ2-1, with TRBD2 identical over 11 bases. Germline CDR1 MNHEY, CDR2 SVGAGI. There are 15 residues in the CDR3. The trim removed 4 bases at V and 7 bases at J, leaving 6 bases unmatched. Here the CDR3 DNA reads TGTGCCAGCAGTTCTTTGCTAGCGGGAGGAAATGAGCAGTTCTTC. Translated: CASSSLLAGGNEQFF.

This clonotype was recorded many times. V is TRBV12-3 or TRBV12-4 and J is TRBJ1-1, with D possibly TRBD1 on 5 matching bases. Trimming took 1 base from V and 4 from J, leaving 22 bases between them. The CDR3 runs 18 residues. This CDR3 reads CASSLGLFPRQFITEAFF. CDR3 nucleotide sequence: TGTGCCAGCAGTTTAGGGCTCTTTCCCCGACAGTTTATCACTGAAGCTTTCTTT.

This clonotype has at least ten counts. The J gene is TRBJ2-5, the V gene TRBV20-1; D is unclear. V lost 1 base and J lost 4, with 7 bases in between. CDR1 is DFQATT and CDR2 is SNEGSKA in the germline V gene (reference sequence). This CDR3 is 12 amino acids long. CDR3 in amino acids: CSARGGVETQYF. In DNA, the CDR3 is TGCAGTGCTAGAGGGGGTGTAGAGACCCAGTACTTC.

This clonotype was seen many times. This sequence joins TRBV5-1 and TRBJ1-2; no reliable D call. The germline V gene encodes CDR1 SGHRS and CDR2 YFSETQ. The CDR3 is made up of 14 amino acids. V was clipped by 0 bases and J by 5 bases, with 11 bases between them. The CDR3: CASSLDGPGYGYTF. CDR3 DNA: TGCGCCAGCAGCTTGGACGGGCCTGGATATGGCTACACCTTC. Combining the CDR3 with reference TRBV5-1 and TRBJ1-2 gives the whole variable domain KAGVTQTPRYLIKTRGQQVTLSCSPISGHRSVSWYQQTPGQGLQFLFEYFSETQRNKGNFPGRFSGRQFSNSRSEMNVSTLELGDSALYLCASSLDGPGYGYTFGSGTRLTVV.

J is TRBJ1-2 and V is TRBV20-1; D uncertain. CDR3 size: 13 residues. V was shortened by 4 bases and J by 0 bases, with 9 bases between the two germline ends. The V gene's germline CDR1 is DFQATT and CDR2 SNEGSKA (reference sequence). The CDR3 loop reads CSATRRANYGYTF. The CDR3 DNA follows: TGCAGTGCTACTCGCAGAGCTAACTATGGCTACACCTTC.

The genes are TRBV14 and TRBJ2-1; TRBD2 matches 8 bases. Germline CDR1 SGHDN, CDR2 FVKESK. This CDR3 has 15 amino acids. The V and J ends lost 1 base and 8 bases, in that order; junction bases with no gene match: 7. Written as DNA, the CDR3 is TGTGCCAGCAGCCAAGGCTCCAGCGGGAGCTATGAGCAGTTCTTC. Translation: CASSQGSSGSYEQFF. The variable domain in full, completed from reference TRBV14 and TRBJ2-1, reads EAGVTQFPSHSVIEKGQTVTLRCDPISGHDNLYWYRRVMGKEIKFLLHFVKESKQDESGMPNNRFLAERTGGTYSTLKVQPAELEDSGVYFCASSQGSSGSYEQFFGPGTRLTVL.

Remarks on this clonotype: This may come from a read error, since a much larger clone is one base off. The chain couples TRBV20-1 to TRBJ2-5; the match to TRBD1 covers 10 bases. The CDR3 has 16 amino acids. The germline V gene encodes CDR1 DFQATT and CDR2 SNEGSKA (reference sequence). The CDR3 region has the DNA TGCTGTGCTAGTGGCCCCGGGACAGGGGCGGTCTTGACCCAGTACTTC. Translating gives CCASGPGTGAVLTQYF.

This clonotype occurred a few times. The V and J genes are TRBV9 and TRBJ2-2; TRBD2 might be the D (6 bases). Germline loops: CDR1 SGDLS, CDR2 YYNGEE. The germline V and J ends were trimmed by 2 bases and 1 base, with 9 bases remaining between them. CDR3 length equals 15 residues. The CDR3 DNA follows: TGTGCCAGCAGCGTGGGCGGGAAGAACACCGGGGAGCTGTTTTTT. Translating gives CASSVGGKNTGELFF.

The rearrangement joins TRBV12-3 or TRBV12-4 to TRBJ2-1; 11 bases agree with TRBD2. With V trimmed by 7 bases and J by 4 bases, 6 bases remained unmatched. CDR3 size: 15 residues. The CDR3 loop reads CASIHSGRAYNEQFF. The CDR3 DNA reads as TGTGCCAGCATTCATAGCGGGAGGGCATACAATGAGCAGTTCTTC.

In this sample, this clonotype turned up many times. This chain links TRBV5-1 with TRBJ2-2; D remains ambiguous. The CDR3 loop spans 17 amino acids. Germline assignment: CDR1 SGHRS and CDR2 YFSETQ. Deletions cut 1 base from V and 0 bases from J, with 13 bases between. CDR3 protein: CASSLRWADTNTGELFF. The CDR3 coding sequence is TGCGCCAGCAGCTTGAGATGGGCGGATACGAACACCGGGGAGCTGTTTTTT.

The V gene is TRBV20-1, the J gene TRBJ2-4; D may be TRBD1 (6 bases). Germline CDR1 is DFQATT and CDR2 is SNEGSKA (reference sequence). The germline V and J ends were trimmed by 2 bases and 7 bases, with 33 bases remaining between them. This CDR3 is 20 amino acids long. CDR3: CSARPWQEHSLGAKGNIQYF. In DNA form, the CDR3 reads TGCAGTGCTAGACCTTGGCAGGAACATAGTTTGGGGGCAAAGGGTAACATTCAGTACTTC.

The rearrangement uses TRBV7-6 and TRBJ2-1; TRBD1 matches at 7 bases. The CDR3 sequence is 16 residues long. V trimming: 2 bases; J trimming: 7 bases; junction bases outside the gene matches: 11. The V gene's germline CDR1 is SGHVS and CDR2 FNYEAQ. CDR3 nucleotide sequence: TGTGCCAGCAGCTTACGCTACCAGGACAGGTGGAATGAGCAGTTCTTC. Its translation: CASSLRYQDRWNEQFF.

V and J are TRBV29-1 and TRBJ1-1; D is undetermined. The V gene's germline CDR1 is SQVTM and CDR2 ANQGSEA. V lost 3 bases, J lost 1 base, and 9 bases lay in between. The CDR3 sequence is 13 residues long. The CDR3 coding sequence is TGCAGCGTTGAGGGCCAGGCGAACACTGAAGCTTTCTTT. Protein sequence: CSVEGQANTEAFF.

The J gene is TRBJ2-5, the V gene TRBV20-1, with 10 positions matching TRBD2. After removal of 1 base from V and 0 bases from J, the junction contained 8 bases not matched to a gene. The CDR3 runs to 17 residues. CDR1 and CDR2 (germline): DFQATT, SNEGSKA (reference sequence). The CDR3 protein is CSARALELAGYQETQYF. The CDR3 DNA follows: TGCAGTGCTAGAGCGCTTGAACTAGCGGGGTACCAAGAGACCCAGTACTTC.

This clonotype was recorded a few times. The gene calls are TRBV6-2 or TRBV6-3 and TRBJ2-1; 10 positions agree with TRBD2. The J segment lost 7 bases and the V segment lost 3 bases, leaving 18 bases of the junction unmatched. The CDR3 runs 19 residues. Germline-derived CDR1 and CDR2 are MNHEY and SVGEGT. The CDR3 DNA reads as TGTGCCAGCAGTTATGAGGGGAAGGGAATTAGCGGGAGGTTGAATGAGCAGTTCTTC. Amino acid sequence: CASSYEGKGISGRLNEQFF.

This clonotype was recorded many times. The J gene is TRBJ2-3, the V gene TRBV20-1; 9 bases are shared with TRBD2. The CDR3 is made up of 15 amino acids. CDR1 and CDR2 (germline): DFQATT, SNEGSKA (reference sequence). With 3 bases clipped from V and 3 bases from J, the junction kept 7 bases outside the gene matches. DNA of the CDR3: TGCAGTGCTAGCCCTATAGCGGGAGTTACAGATACGCAGTATTTT. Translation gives CSASPIAGVTDTQYF.

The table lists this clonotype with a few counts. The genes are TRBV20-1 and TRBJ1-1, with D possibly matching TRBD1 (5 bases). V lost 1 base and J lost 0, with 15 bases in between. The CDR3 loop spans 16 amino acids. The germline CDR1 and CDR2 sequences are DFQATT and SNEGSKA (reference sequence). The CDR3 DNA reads TGCAGTGCTAGAGGTTCCCCACAGGCCATGAACACTGAAGCTTTCTTT. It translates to CSARGSPQAMNTEAFF.

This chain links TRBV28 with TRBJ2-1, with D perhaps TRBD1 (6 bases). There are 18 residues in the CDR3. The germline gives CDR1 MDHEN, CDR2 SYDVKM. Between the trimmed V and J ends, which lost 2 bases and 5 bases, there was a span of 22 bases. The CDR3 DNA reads TGTGCCAGCAGTTTACCACGTATTAGGGGGTCACGGAACAATGAGCAGTTCTTC. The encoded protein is CASSLPRIRGSRNNEQFF. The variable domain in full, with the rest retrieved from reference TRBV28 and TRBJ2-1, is DVKVTQSSRYLVKRTGEKVFLECVQDMDHENMFWYRQDPGLGLRLIYFSYDVKMKEKGDIPEGYSVSREKKERFSLILESASTNQTSMYLCASSLPRIRGSRNNEQFFGPGTRLTVL.

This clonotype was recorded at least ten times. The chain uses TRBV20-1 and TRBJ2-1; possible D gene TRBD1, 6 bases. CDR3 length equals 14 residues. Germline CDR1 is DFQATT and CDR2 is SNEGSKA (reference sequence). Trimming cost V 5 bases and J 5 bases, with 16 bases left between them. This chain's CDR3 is CSALGALFNNEQFF. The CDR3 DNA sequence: TGCAGTGCTCTGGGGGCCCTCTTTAACAATGAGCAGTTCTTC.

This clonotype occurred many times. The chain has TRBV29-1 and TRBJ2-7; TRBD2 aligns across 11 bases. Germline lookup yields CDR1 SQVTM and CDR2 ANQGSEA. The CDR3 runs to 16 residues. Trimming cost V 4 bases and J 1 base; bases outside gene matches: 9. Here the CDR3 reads CSVVWGGTSGSYEQYF. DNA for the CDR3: TGCAGCGTTGTTTGGGGGGGGACTAGCGGTTCCTACGAGCAGTACTTC.

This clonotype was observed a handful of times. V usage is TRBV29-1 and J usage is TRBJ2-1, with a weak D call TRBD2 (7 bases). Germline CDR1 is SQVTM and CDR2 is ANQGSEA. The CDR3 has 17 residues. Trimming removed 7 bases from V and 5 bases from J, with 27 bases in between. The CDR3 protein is CSDLTREAGEGDNEQFF. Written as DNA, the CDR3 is TGCAGCGACCTAACCCGAGAGGCAGGGGAGGGTGACAATGAGCAGTTCTTC.

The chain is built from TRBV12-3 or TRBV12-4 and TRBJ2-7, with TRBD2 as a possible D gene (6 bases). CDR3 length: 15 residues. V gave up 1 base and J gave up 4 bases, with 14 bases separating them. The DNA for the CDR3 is TGTGCCAGCAGTTTAGGAGGAGGGACGACGTACGAGCAGTACTTC. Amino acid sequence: CASSLGGGTTYEQYF.

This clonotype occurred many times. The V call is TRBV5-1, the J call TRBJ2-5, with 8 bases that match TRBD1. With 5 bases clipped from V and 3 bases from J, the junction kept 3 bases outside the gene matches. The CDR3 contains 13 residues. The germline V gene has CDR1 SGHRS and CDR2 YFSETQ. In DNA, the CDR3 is TGCGCCAGCAGTGAACAGGGGGAAGAGACCCAGTACTTC. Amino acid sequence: CASSEQGEETQYF.

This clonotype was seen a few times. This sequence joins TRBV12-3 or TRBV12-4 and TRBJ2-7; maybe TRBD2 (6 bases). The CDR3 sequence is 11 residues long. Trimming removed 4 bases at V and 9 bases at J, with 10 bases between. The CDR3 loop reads CASSSQGGQYF. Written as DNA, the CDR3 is TGTGCCAGCAGTTCCCAGGGAGGGCAGTACTTC.

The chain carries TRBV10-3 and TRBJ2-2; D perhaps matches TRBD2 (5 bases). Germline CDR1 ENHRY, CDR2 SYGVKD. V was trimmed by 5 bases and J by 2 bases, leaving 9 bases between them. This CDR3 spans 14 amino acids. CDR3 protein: CAISPLENTGELFF. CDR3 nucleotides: TGTGCCATCAGTCCACTAGAAAACACCGGGGAGCTGTTTTTT.

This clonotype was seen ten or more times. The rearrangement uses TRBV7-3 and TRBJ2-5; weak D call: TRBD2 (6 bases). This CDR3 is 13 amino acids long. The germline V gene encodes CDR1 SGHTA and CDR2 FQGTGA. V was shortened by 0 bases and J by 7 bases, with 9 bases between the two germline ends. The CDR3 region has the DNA TGTGCCAGCAGCTTAACAATGGAGGGGACCCAGTACTTC. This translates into CASSLTMEGTQYF.

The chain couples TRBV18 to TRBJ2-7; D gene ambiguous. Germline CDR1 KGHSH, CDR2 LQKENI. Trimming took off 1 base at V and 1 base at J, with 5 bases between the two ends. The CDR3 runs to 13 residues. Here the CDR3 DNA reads TGTGCCAGCTCACCACTACAGTCCTACGAGCAGTACTTC. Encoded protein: CASSPLQSYEQYF. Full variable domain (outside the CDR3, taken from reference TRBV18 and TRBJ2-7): NAGVMQNPRHLVRRRGQEARLRCSPMKGHSHVYWYRQLPEEGLKFMVYLQKENIIDESGMPKERFSAEFPKEGPSILRIQQVVRGDSAAYFCASSPLQSYEQYFGPGTRLTVT.